This T cell receptor beta chain was sequenced for a study of blood T cell repertoires in COVID-19. Trimming cost V 4 bases and J 13 bases; bases outside gene matches: 4. The CDR3 runs to 11 residues. CDR1 LGHDT and CDR2 YNNKEL come from the germline V gene (reference sequence). As originally analysed: Nucleated cell number was recorded as an estimate derived from reference gene primer amplification. Clones were read by immunoSEQ multiplex PCR, and TCRdb kept only the in-frame ones, dropping some. D and trimming were read from the DNA, whereas the V and J calls and clone size are those reported in that table. The profile covers around 200,000 clones, with approximately 78% appearing a single time and approximately 9.2% taken by the ten largest.

The rearrangement joins TRBV3-1 (or the pseudogene TRBV3-2) to TRBJ2-3; 8 bases map to TRBD2. The sequenced sample was PBMCs or T cells enriched from blood (not recorded which). The clonotype comes from a man between 40 and 49 years old who had recovered from COVID-19. The CDR3 region has the DNA TGTGCCAGCAGCCCCGGGACTAGGGAGTATTTT. It translates to CASSPGTREYF.